The present T cell receptor beta chain was sequenced within a study of blood T cell repertoires in COVID-19. At the level of the study: T cells, B-cell-depleted T cells, or PBMCs provided the cDNA or gDNA that served as material.

With 7 bases clipped from V and 5 bases from J, the junction kept 4 bases outside the gene matches. CDR1 is MRHNA and CDR2 is SNTAGT in the germline V gene. The CDR3 covers 15 residues. In the source study's methods: Amplified reference gene primers provided the basis for estimating nucleated cell counts. Using immunoSEQ multiplex PCR, the repertoire was profiled, and TCRdb retains in-frame clones only, with some absent. V, J and clone size derive from that table, while D and trimming were established from the DNA sequence. The sample lists 91,000 or so clones, under 95% seen once, with 3.9% in the top ten.

The source is a woman aged 50 to 60 in a cohort sampled during active COVID-19. The chain links TRBV6-4 to TRBJ2-3; 15 bases fit TRBD2. Specimen: peripheral blood. CDR3 amino acids: CASKRTSGREDTQYF. CDR3 in DNA: TGTGCCAGCAAGAGGACTAGCGGGAGGGAAGATACGCAGTATTTT.